This T cell receptor beta chain was sequenced during a study of T cell repertoires in cytomegalovirus infection. The study's findings and limits: Adding up the frequency of public TCR beta families identified people who carried CMV plus the relevant HLA.

On this clonotype itself: Its antigen remains unidentified.

TCRdb re-called the reads through MiXCR, storing one row per CDR3 protein. This table has about 920,000 distinct CDR3 sequences, roughly 30% appearing once. CDR1 is MNHNY, CDR2 SVGAGI, per germline (reference sequence). This CDR3 has 14 amino acids. V shed 6 bases, J shed 4 bases, and the junction held 6 bases outside the gene matches. The rearrangement links TRBV6-6 to TRBJ2-5; 9 bases agree with TRBD1. The TCR comes from a human donor in good health (CMV status not recorded). Some clones in this sample may be carry-over from other donors' samples. The sequences come from cultured CD8+ T cells from PBMCs, collected from culture after CMV antigen stimulation. The CDR3 is CASRGTGSRETQYF. As DNA, the CDR3 is TGTGCCAGCAGGGGGACAGGGAGCCGAGAGACCCAGTACTTC.